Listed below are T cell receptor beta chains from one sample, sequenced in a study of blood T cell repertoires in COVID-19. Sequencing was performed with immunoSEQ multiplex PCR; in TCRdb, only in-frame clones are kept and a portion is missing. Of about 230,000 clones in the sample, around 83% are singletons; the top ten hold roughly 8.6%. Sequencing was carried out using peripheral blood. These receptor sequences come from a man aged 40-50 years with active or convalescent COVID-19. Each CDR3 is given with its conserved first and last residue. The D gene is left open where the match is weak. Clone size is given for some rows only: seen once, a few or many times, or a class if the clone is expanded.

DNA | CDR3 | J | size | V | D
TGTGCCAGCTCACGGAACATAGACATGAACACTGAAGCTTTCTTT | CASSRNIDMNTEAFF | TRBJ1-1 | . | TRBV18 | .
TGTGCCAGTAGTTCCGGGAGCACTGGAAACACCATATATTTT | CASSSGSTGNTIYF | TRBJ1-3 | once | TRBV19 | .
TGTGCCAGCAGTGCCACGCGGGCAACGAACACTGAAGCTTTCTTT | CASSATRATNTEAFF | TRBJ1-1 | . | TRBV28 | .
TGTGCCAGCAGCTTGGCGGGGATGGGGTATGGCTACACCTTC | CASSLAGMGYGYTF | TRBJ1-2 | few | TRBV5-5 | .
TGTGCCAGCTCACCACCTAGCGACAGGTTTGGCTACACCTTC | CASSPPSDRFGYTF | TRBJ1-2 | few | TRBV18 | .
TGTGCCAGCAGCCAAGGGCGAGGGAATAATTCACCCCTCCACTTT | CASSQGRGNNSPLHF | TRBJ1-6 | medium-sized | TRBV4-2 | .
TGTGCCAGCAGTACAGGGATCACTGAAGCTTTCTTT | CASSTGITEAFF | TRBJ1-1 | . | TRBV6-5 | .
TGTGCCAGCTCACCTCTTGTGAACACTGAAGCTTTCTTT | CASSPLVNTEAFF | TRBJ1-1 | . | TRBV18 | .
TGTGCCAGCAGCCTACAGGGGGCGATTGGCTACACCTTC | CASSLQGAIGYTF | TRBJ1-2 | . | TRBV11-2 | TRBD1
TGTGCCAGCGGATCCGTGGGCAGCACTGAAGCTTTCTTT | CASGSVGSTEAFF | TRBJ1-1 | . | TRBV25-1 | .
TGTGCCATCAGTGTAGAGGGGAGGGGCTACAATGAGCAGTTCTTC | CAISVEGRGYNEQFF | TRBJ2-1 | . | TRBV10-3 | TRBD2
TGTGCCAGCAGTTTCGGGGAAAAACTGTTTTTT | CASSFGEKLFF | TRBJ1-4 | . | TRBV12-3/TRBV12-4 | .
TGCGCCAGCAGCCAAGACAGGCTGAACACTGAAGCTTTCTTT | CASSQDRLNTEAFF | TRBJ1-1 | few | TRBV4-1 | .
TGTGCCAGCAGTACCCGACAGGGGGCTTATCAGCCCCAGCATTTT | CASSTRQGAYQPQHF | TRBJ1-5 | . | TRBV6-6 | TRBD1
TGTGCCAGCAGCGTGGACAGGGATTCCGGCACTGAAGCTTTCTTT | CASSVDRDSGTEAFF | TRBJ1-1 | . | TRBV9 | TRBD1
TGTGCCAGCAGCTACGGGTTACAAGAGACCCAGTACTTC | CASSYGLQETQYF | TRBJ2-5 | few | TRBV7-2 | .
TGCGCCAGCAGCCAAGTGGGGCTAGCGGGGTACCAAGAGACCCAGTACTTC | CASSQVGLAGYQETQYF | TRBJ2-5 | . | TRBV4-1 | TRBD2
TGCGCCAGCAGCCAAGATATTGGGTGGGAGGCGGCCTACGAGCAGTACTTC | CASSQDIGWEAAYEQYF | TRBJ2-7 | . | TRBV4-1 | .
TGTGCCAGCAGCCTCCAGACAGGGAGGACTGAAGCTTTCTTT | CASSLQTGRTEAFF | TRBJ1-1 | . | TRBV3-1/TRBV3-2 | TRBD1
TGTGCCAGCAGTTCACATGGCACGGGAGTTGGCTACACCTTC | CASSSHGTGVGYTF | TRBJ1-2 | few | TRBV6-5 | .